This TCR beta chain derives from a study of blood T cells in healthy people across ages. Study-level results: Per million T cells, TCR beta diversity dropped roughly linearly as age increased. Unsorted PBMCs ruled out conclusive naive versus antigen-experienced comparison. Diversity figures derived from one million T cells were judged to underestimate the true value.

This clonotype was observed at least ten times. Its specificity is unknown. With a J-beta primer mix and a sample-barcoded 5' primer, a second PCR ran 7 to 11 cycles. TCRdb analysed the 5' RACE reads with MiXCR anew, one entry per CDR3 protein. The sample lists 1 million or so distinct CDR3 sequences; around 43% were seen once. This clonotype was obtained from a woman in her sixties or seventies in good health. Sequences were obtained from blood.

This CDR3 is CASSLVEGTGYYGYTF. The CDR3 DNA reads as TGTGCCAGCAGCTTAGTGGAAGGGACGGGTTACTATGGCTACACCTTC. The rearrangement joins TRBV7-8 to TRBJ1-2; tentative D call: TRBD1 (5 bases). Germline CDR1 SGHVS, CDR2 FQNEAQ. Trimming cost V 1 base and J 3 bases, with 15 bases left between them. This CDR3 contains 16 residues.